The 10 T cell receptor beta chains below all came from one sample that was sequenced in a study of OX40 agonist ivuxolimab in advanced cancers. Libraries were made using the immunoSEQ multiplex PCR assay. The source is immuneACCESS, and TCRdb retained only in-frame sequences with V and J called. Part of the clones is not carried over; for the studies checked, unresolved V genes explain less than half of this, and the remainder is unexplained. The sample table records roughly 50,000 clones; more than 70% of these occur just once. The ten biggest clones cover approximately 12% of the sample. The sequencing here drew on CD4+ or CD8+ T cells sorted from blood, taken in a trial of the OX40 agonist ivuxolimab. All receptors derive from an adult with an advanced solid tumor such as melanoma, head and neck, liver or kidney cancer.

This clone showed up just once. The chain couples TRBV9 to TRBJ2-3, with TRBD2 identical over 10 bases. The germline V gene has CDR1 SGDLS and CDR2 YYNGEE. V dropped 0 bases and J dropped 6; count of bases not matched to a gene: 13. The CDR3 totals 18 residues. For the CDR3, the DNA is TGTGCCAGCAGCGTAGAGGGGACTAGCGTTGGGGAACGCGATACGCAGTATTTT. This codes for CASSVEGTSVGERDTQYF.

This chain connects TRBV6-5 to TRBJ2-7, with D perhaps matching TRBD1 or TRBD2 (6 bases each). Per the germline V gene, CDR1 is MNHEY and CDR2 is SVGAGI. The CDR3 sequence is 12 residues long. The V end was cut by 6 bases, the J end by 5 bases, with 11 bases between. Here the CDR3 reads CASSWGADEQYF. The DNA of the CDR3 is TGTGCCAGCAGCTGGGGGGCGGACGAGCAGTACTTC.

For the CDR3, the DNA is TGTGCCAGCAGCTCCACAGGGGTCCCCCTAAGCTCTGGAAACACCATATATTTT. Its protein product is CASSSTGVPLSSGNTIYF. The genes are TRBV7-9 and TRBJ1-3; 7 bases are a match to TRBD1. This CDR3 is built from 18 residues. Germline lookup yields CDR1 SEHNR and CDR2 FQNEAQ (reference sequence). The J segment lost 0 bases and the V segment lost 4 bases, leaving 12 bases of the junction unmatched.

The V and J genes are TRBV5-1 and TRBJ2-7, with D possibly TRBD1 on 6 matching bases. Deletions cut 4 bases from V and 3 bases from J, with 20 bases between. Germline lookup yields CDR1 SGHRS and CDR2 YFSETQ. The CDR3 extends over 16 amino acids. CDR3 amino acids: CASSRGIWDNFYEQYF. In nucleotides, the CDR3 is TGCGCCAGCAGCCGGGGAATATGGGACAACTTCTACGAGCAGTACTTC.

The chain uses TRBV4-1 and TRBJ1-2; D is ambiguous. This CDR3 has 18 amino acids. V gave up 0 bases and J gave up 1 base, with 18 bases separating them. CDR1 is MGHRA, CDR2 YSYEKL, per germline. CDR3 residues: CASSQDRRTGGLNYGYTF. Here the CDR3 DNA reads TGCGCCAGCAGCCAAGACCGGCGGACCGGCGGACTTAACTATGGCTACACCTTC.

V is TRBV16 and J is TRBJ1-1; no definite D call. Germline CDR1 and CDR2: KGHSY and FQNENV. Trimming stripped 1 base from V and 1 base from J, with 4 bases between. This CDR3 contains 13 residues. CDR3 in DNA: TGTGCCAGCAGCCAATTGGCGAACACTGAAGCTTTCTTT. Residues: CASSQLANTEAFF.

Only one count was recorded for this clone. The chain uses TRBV5-1 and TRBJ2-3, with 13 bases that match TRBD2. Germline V CDR1 and CDR2: SGHRS, YFSETQ. Germline trimming cut 4 bases from V and 4 bases from J; bases unmatched to any gene: 6. CDR3 length: 16 amino acids. The CDR3 here is CASSLGTSGGADTQYF. In DNA form, the CDR3 reads TGCGCCAGCAGCCTGGGAACTAGCGGGGGGGCAGATACGCAGTATTTT. Looking up the rest from reference TRBV5-1 and TRBJ2-3 gives the full variable domain: KAGVTQTPRYLIKTRGQQVTLSCSPISGHRSVSWYQQTPGQGLQFLFEYFSETQRNKGNFPGRFSGRQFSNSRSEMNVSTLELGDSALYLCASSLGTSGGADTQYFGPGTRLTVL.

The chain combines TRBV7-3 with TRBJ2-7, with TRBD1 identical over 8 bases. Trimming took 2 bases from V and 2 from J; bases not matched to a gene: 8. This CDR3 spans 16 amino acids. Germline values: CDR1 SGHTA, CDR2 FQGTGA. Written as DNA, the CDR3 is TGTGCCAGCAGCTTAGTATCCGACAGGGGTCCCTACGAGCAGTACTTC. Its protein is CASSLVSDRGPYEQYF.

The chain has TRBV6-5 and TRBJ1-2; D not resolved. V dropped 7 bases and J dropped 4 bases, with 10 bases sitting between them. CDR1 is MNHEY and CDR2 is SVGAGI in the germline V gene. CDR3 size: 12 residues. As DNA, the CDR3 is TGTGCCAGCACCGACTCTGGCTATGGCTACACCTTC. Residues: CASTDSGYGYTF.

The genes are TRBV4-1 and TRBJ1-3; the match to TRBD1 covers 8 bases. The CDR3 has 16 residues. V lost 5 bases to trimming and J lost 2 bases; unmatched junction nucleotides: 8. Germline-derived CDR1 and CDR2 are MGHRA and YSYEKL. The CDR3 sequence is CASSSPAGGTGNTIYF. CDR3 DNA: TGCGCCAGCAGCTCGCCCGCAGGGGGCACTGGAAACACCATATATTTT.